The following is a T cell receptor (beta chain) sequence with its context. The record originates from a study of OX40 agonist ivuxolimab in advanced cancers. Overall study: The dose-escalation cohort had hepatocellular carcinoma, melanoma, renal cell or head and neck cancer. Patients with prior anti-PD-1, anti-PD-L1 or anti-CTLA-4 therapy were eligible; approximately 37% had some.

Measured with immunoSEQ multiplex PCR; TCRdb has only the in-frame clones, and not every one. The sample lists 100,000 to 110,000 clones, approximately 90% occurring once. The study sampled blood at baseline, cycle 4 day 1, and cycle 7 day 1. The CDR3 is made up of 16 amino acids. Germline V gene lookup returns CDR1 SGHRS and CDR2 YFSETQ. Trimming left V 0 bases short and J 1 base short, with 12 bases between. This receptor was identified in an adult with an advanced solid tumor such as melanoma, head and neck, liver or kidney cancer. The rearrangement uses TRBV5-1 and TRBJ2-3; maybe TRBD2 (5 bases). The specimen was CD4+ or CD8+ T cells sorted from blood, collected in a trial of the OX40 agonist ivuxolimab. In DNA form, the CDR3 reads TGCGCCAGCAGCTTGGACGGACTGGGCGGCACAGATACGCAGTATTTT. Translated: CASSLDGLGGTDTQYF. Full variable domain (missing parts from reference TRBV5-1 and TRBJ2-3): KAGVTQTPRYLIKTRGQQVTLSCSPISGHRSVSWYQQTPGQGLQFLFEYFSETQRNKGNFPGRFSGRQFSNSRSEMNVSTLELGDSALYLCASSLDGLGGTDTQYFGPGTRLTVL.